The 14 T cell receptor beta chains reported below all come from one sample, sequenced in a study of OX40 agonist ivuxolimab in advanced cancers. This table comes from immunoSEQ multiplex PCR, and its TCRdb copy is limited to in-frame clones, with some not included. Of roughly 100,000 clones listed, approximately 86% are singletons. The sequencing used CD4+ or CD8+ T cells sorted from blood, collected in a trial of the OX40 agonist ivuxolimab. The origin of the receptors is an adult with an advanced solid tumor such as melanoma, head and neck, liver or kidney cancer.

CDR3 bases: TGTGCCAGCAGCTTAAGGCTCGAAGAGACCCAGTACTTC. It translates to CASSLRLEETQYF. The chain links TRBV7-2 to TRBJ2-5, with D hard to call. V was clipped by 2 bases and J by 3 bases, with 7 bases between them. Germline V gives CDR1 SGHTA, CDR2 FQGNSA. The CDR3 runs 13 residues.

The V and J genes are TRBV6-4 and TRBJ2-2, with D possibly TRBD2 on 5 matching bases. The CDR3 length is 14 residues. V dropped 5 bases and J dropped 3 bases, with 10 bases sitting between them. Germline V CDR1 and CDR2: MRHNA, SNTAGT. The CDR3 DNA reads as TGTGCCAGCAGTAGGACTCTCCACACCGGGGAGCTGTTTTTT. Protein product: CASSRTLHTGELFF.

The chain has TRBV4-2 and TRBJ2-7; D may be TRBD2 (7 bases). Trimming left V 3 bases short and J 4 bases short, with 16 bases between. The germline gives CDR1 LGHNA, CDR2 YNFKEQ. The CDR3 is 15 residues long. CDR3 sequence: CASSQGAGAGYEQYF. The CDR3 nucleotides read TGTGCCAGCAGCCAGGGGGCGGGAGCAGGGTACGAGCAGTACTTC.

The V and J genes are TRBV14 and TRBJ2-7, with 8 bases lining up with TRBD1. V shed 4 bases, J shed 1 base, and the junction held 6 bases outside the gene matches. The CDR3 covers 15 residues. Germline V gene data show CDR1 as SGHDN and CDR2 as FVKESK. The CDR3 protein is CASSRRTGPSYEQYF. The DNA of the CDR3 is TGTGCCAGCAGCCGACGGACAGGGCCATCCTACGAGCAGTACTTC.

The rearrangement joins TRBV6-5 to TRBJ1-1, with a tentative D call TRBD1 (5 bases). The germline V gene has CDR1 MNHEY and CDR2 SVGAGI. Trimming pared 5 bases from V and 5 bases from J, leaving 9 bases between. CDR3 size: 12 residues. DNA for the CDR3: TGTGCCAGCAGTCCCGGGGGAACTGAAGCTTTCTTT. Its translation is CASSPGGTEAFF.

The chain carries TRBV5-4 and TRBJ2-5; TRBD1 agrees at 7 bases. Unmatched junction bases numbered 4, after V lost 3 bases and J lost 2 bases. In germline, CDR1 is SGHNT, CDR2 YYREEE (reference sequence). The CDR3 loop spans 14 amino acids. In DNA, the CDR3 is TGTGCCAGCAGCTCCGGGACAGAGCAAGAGACCCAGTACTTC. This encodes CASSSGTEQETQYF.

The genes are TRBV19 and TRBJ1-3, with a weak D call TRBD1 (5 bases). Germline V gene lookup returns CDR1 LNHDA and CDR2 SQIVND (reference sequence). CDR3 length: 14 residues. The V and J ends lost 3 bases and 6 bases respectively, with 12 bases between them. This CDR3 is CASSMAGTSNTIYF. The CDR3 nucleotides read TGTGCCAGTAGTATGGCGGGGACCTCAAACACCATATATTTT.

The rearrangement links TRBV30 to TRBJ2-3; TRBD2 matches at 7 bases. This CDR3 comprises 15 residues. Germline V gene lookup returns CDR1 GTSNPN and CDR2 SVGIG (reference sequence). Germline trimming cut 2 bases from V and 3 bases from J; bases unmatched to any gene: 8. The CDR3 spells CAWSPFAGATDTQYF. CDR3 DNA sequence: TGTGCCTGGAGTCCCTTCGCGGGAGCGACAGATACGCAGTATTTT.

The genes are TRBV9 and TRBJ2-2, with TRBD1 identical over 10 bases. J lost 6 bases, V lost 4 bases, and 9 bases had no gene match. The length of the CDR3 is 16 residues. Germline V gene data show CDR1 as SGDLS and CDR2 as YYNGEE. This CDR3 is CASSPRQGANSGELFF. CDR3 sequence (DNA): TGTGCCAGCAGCCCCCGACAGGGGGCTAATTCCGGGGAGCTGTTTTTT.

The chain is built from TRBV28 and TRBJ2-7, with 12 bases that match TRBD2. Looked up from germline, CDR1 is MDHEN and CDR2 is SYDVKM. The CDR3 is 17 amino acids. The junction had 8 bases not matched to a gene; V was cut back by 1 base and J by 4 bases. CDR3 nucleotide sequence: TGTGCCAGCAGTTTATCTTCTAGGCTAGCGGGAGGGTACGAGCAGTACTTC. Its translation: CASSLSSRLAGGYEQYF.

This chain links TRBV7-9 with TRBJ2-3; perhaps D is TRBD1 or TRBD2 (6 bases each). Trimming cost V 5 bases and J 6 bases, with 15 bases left between them. CDR3 length equals 14 residues. Germline assignment: CDR1 SEHNR and CDR2 FQNEAQ (reference sequence). The CDR3 bases are TGTGCCAGCAGCCGATTCGGGGGCGGGGATACGCAGTATTTT. Its translation: CASSRFGGGDTQYF.

The chain joins TRBV19 to TRBJ1-5; D possibly corresponds to TRBD1 (5 bases). Germline V gene data show CDR1 as LNHDA and CDR2 as SQIVND (reference sequence). The CDR3 is 12 residues long. Trimming stripped 7 bases from V and 6 bases from J, with 10 bases between. CDR3 DNA sequence: TGTGCCAGTACCATGGGGGGTCAGCCCCAGCATTTT. It is translated as CASTMGGQPQHF.

This chain uses TRBV14 with TRBJ2-1, with D perhaps TRBD2 (5 bases). The CDR3 runs to 14 residues. Trimming pared 3 bases from V and 5 bases from J, leaving 11 bases between. Per germline, CDR1 SGHDN and CDR2 FVKESK. DNA of the CDR3: TGTGCCAGCAGCCATTTGAGGGCCAACAATGAGCAGTTCTTC. The encoded protein is CASSHLRANNEQFF.

V is TRBV12-2 and J is TRBJ2-7; TRBD2 is the table's D call, not checked against the DNA. TRBV12-2 is marked as a pseudogene. The CDR3 is 14 residues long. This CDR3 is CASRLFAVPGEQYF. The CDR3 DNA reads TGTGCAAGTCGCTTGTTTGCGGTGCCCGGCGAGCAGTACTTC.